This T cell receptor beta chain was retrieved from a study of STAT5B mutations in CD4+ large granular lymphocyte leukemia. Whole-study findings and limits: Top patient clones used TRBV06 genes more often: 8/27 versus 2/35 in controls.

Control samples were healthy donors' buffy coats. Remarks on this clone: As yet, its antigen is unknown.

Per the original methods: Lowest detectable productive clonotype frequency was 2.59 x 10-5. The assay was immunoSEQ multiplex PCR, and TCRdb's table has in-frame clones only and misses some. The V and J calls and clone size are taken from that table; D and trimming were inferred from the DNA. The sample has tens of thousands of clones; approximately 70% are singletons. The CDR3 is 13 residues long. Germline CDR1 and CDR2: SNHLY and FYNNEI. V was cut by 10 bases and J by 5 bases, with 17 bases left in between. The chain has TRBV2 and TRBJ2-5; D perhaps matches TRBD1 (5 bases). This clonotype originated in a human donor in good health. Source material: CD4+ T cells from blood buffy coats. CDR3 sequence (DNA): TGTGCCACTGGGAAAGGGGTGGAGGAGACCCAGTACTTC. Amino acids: CATGKGVEETQYF.